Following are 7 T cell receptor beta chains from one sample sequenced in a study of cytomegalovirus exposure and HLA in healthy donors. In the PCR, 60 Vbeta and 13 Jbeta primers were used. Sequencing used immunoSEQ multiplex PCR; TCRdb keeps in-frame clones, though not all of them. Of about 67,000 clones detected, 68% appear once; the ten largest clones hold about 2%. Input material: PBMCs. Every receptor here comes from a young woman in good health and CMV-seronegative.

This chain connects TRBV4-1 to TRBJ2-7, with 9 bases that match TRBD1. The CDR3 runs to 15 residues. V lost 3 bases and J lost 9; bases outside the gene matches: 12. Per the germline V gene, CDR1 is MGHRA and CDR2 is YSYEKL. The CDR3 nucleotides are TGCGCCAGCAGCCAGGGGCCGGGACAGGGTAACGTGCAGTACTTC. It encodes CASSQGPGQGNVQYF.

The DNA of the CDR3 is TGTGCCAGCAGTTTATCCCAGGGGACGCACACTGAAGCTTTCTTT. Translating it yields CASSLSQGTHTEAFF. The rearrangement joins TRBV27 to TRBJ1-1, with D perhaps TRBD1 (6 bases). V lost 0 bases to trimming and J lost 3 bases, with 11 bases between them. CDR1 is MNHEY and CDR2 is SMNVEV in the germline V gene (reference sequence). The CDR3 has 15 amino acids.

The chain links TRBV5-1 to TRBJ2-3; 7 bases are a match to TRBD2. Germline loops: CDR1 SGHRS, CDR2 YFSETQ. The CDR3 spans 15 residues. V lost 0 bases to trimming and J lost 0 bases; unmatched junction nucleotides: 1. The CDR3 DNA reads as TGCGCCAGCAGCTTGGAGCGGGGTAGCACAGATACGCAGTATTTT. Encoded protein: CASSLERGSTDTQYF.

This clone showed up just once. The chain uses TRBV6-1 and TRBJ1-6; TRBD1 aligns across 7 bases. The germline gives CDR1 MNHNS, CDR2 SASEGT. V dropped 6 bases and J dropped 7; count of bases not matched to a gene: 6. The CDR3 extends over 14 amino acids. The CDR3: CASSWDSENSPLHF. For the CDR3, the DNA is TGTGCCAGCAGCTGGGACAGCGAAAATTCACCCCTCCACTTT.

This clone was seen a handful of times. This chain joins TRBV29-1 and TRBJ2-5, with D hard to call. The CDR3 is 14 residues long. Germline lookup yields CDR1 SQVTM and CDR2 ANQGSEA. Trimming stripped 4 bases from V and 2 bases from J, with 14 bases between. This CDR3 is CSVGKFQTQETQYF. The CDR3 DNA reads TGCAGCGTTGGGAAGTTTCAGACACAAGAGACCCAGTACTTC. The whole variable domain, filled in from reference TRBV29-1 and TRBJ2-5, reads SAVISQKPSRDICQRGTSLTIQCQVDSQVTMMFWYRQQPGQSLTLIATANQGSEATYESGFVIDKFPISRPNLTFSTLTVSNMSPEDSSIYLCSVGKFQTQETQYFGPGTRLLVL.

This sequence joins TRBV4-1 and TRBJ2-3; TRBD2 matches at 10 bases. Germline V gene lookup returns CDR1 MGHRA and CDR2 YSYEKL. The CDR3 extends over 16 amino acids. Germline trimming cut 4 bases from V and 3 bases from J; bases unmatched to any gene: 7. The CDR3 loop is CASSRLAGGGTDTQYF. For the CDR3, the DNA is TGCGCCAGCAGCCGATTAGCGGGGGGTGGAACAGATACGCAGTATTTT.

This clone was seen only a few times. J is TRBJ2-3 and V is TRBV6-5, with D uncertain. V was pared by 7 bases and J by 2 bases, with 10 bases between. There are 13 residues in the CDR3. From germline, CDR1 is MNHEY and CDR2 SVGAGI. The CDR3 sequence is CASTPRPTDTQYF. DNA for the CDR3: TGTGCCAGCACCCCGCGGCCCACAGATACGCAGTATTTT.